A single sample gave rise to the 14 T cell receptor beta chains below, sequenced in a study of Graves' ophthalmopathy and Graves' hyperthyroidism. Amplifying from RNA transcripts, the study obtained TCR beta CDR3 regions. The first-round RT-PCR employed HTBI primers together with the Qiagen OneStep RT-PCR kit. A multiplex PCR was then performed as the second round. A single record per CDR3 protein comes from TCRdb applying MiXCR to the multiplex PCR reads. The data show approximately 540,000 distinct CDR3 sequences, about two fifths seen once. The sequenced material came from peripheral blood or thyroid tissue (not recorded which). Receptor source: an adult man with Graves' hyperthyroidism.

CDR3: CSQEGRHGYTF. DNA of the CDR3: TGCAGCCAAGAGGGTAGGCATGGCTACACCTTC. This chain links TRBV29-1 with TRBJ1-2; D not resolved. The CDR3 sequence is 11 residues long. The V end lost 8 bases, the J end lost 6 bases, and 13 bases lay between the germline ends. The germline gives CDR1 SQVTM, CDR2 ANQGSEA.

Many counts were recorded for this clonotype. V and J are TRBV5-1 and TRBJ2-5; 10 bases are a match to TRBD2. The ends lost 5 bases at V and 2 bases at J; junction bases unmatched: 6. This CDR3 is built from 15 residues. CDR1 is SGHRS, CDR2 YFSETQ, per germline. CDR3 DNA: TGCGCCAGCAGGGCCGGGACTAGCGTTCAAGAGACCCAGTACTTC. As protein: CASRAGTSVQETQYF.

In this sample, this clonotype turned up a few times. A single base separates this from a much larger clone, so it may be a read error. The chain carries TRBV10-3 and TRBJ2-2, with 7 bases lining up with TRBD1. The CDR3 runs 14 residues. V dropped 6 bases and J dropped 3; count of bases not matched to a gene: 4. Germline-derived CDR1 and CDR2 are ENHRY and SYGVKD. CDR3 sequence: CAIRRDRDTGELFF. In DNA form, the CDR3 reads TGTGCCATCAGGAGGGACAGAGACACCGGGGAGCTGTTTTTT.

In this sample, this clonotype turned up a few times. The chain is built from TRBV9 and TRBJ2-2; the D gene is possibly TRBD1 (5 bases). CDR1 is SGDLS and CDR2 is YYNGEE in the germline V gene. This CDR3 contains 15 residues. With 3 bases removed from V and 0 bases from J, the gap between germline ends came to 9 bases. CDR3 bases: TGTGCCAGCAGCGCCAGGGAATCGAACACCGGGGAGCTGTTTTTT. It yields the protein CASSARESNTGELFF.

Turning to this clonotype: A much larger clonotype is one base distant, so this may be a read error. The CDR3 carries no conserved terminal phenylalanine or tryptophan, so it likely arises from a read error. CDR3 in DNA: TGTGCCAGCAGCTTAGAGAGGGGGGGCACCGGGGAGCTGTTTTCT. Its protein product is CASSLERGGTGELFS. The rearrangement uses TRBV7-2 and TRBJ2-2, with TRBD2 as a possible D gene (7 bases). This CDR3 has 15 residues. Germline-derived CDR1 and CDR2 are SGHTA and FQGNSA. V gave up 1 base and J gave up 4 bases, with 10 bases separating them.

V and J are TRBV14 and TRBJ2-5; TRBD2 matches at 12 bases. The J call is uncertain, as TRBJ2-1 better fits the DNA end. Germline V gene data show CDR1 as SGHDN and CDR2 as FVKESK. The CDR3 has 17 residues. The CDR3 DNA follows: TGTGCCAGCAGCTTACGGCTAGCGGGAGGGCCTTCGGATGAGCAGTTCTTC. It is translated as CASSLRLAGGPSDEQFF.

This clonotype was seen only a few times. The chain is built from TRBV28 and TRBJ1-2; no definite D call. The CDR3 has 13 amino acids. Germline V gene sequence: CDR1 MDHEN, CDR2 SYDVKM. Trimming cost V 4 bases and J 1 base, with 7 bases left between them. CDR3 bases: TGTGCCAGCAGTTCCGGGTTTAACTATGGCTACACCTTC. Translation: CASSSGFNYGYTF.

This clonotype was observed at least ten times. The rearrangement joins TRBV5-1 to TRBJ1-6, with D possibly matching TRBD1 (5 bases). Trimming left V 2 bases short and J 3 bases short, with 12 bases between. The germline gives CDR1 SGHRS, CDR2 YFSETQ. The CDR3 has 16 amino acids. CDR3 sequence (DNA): TGCGCCAGCAGCTTAAAAGGGGACGTCTATAATTCACCCCTCCACTTT. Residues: CASSLKGDVYNSPLHF.

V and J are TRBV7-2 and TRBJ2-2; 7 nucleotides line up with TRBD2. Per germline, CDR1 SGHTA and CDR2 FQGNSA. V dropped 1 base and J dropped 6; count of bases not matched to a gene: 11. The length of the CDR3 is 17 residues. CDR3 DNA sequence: TGTGCCAGCAGCTTAGGTGGTTCGGGAGGTCTGGCCGGGGAGCTGTTTTTT. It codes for CASSLGGSGGLAGELFF.

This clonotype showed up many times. The CDR3 sequence: CASRDDSYGYTF. CDR3 coding DNA: TGTGCCAGCAGGGATGACAGCTATGGCTACACCTTC. The chain uses TRBV2 and TRBJ1-2; the D gene is possibly TRBD1 (5 bases). The CDR3 spans 12 residues. The germline V gene has CDR1 SNHLY and CDR2 FYNNEI. The V and J ends lost 6 bases and 4 bases respectively, with 9 bases between them.

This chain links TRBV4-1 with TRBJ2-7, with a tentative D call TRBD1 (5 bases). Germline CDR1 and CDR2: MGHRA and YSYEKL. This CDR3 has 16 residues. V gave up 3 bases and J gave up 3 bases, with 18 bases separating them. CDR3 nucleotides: TGCGCCAGCAGCCATTCCCCGCAACAGGAACTCTACGAGCAGTACTTC. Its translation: CASSHSPQQELYEQYF.

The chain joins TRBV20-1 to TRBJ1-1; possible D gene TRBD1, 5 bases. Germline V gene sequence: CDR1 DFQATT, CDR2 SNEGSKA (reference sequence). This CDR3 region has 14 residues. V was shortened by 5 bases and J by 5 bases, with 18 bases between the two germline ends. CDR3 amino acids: CSAPGPDSGTEAFF. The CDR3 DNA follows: TGCAGTGCTCCAGGCCCTGACAGTGGGACTGAAGCTTTCTTT.

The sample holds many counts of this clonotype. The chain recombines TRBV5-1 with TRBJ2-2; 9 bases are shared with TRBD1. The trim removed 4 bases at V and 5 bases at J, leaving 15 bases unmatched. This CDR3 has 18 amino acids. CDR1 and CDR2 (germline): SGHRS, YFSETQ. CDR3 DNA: TGCGCCAGCAGCCAGGGACAGGGAGGAGTGATTATGACCGGGGAGCTGTTTTTT. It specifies CASSQGQGGVIMTGELFF.

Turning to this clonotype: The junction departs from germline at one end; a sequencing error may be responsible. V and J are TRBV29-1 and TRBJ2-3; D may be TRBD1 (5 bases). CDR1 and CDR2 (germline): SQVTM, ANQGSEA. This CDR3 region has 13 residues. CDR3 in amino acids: CGVIQVPSDTQYF. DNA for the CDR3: TGCGGCGTTATACAGGTCCCCTCCGATACGCAGTATTTT.